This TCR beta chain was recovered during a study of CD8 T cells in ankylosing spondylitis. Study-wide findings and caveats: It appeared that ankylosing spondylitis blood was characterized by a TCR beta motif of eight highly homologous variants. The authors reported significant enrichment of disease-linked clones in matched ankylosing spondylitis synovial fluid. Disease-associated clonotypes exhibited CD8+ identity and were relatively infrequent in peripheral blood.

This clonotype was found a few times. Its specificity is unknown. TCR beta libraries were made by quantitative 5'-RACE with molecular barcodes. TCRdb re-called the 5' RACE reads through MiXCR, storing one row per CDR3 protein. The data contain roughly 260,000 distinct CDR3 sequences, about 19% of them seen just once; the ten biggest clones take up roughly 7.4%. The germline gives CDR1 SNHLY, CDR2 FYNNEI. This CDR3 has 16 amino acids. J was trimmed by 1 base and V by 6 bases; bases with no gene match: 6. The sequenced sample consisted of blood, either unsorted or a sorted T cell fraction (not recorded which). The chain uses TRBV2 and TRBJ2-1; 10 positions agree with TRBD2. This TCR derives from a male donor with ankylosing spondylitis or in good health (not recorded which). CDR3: CASRRSSGGSYNEQFF. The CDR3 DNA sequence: TGTGCCAGCAGAAGGAGTAGCGGGGGGTCCTACAATGAGCAGTTCTTC.